The clone carrying this T cell receptor (beta chain) occurred a few times. Its antigen remains unknown. The CDR3 contains 15 residues. Germline CDR1 and CDR2: MNHNS and SASEGT. V shed 6 bases and J shed 2 bases, with 14 bases lying between them. Assay: immunoSEQ multiplex PCR; the TCRdb copy retains only in-frame clones and omits some. This table has about 690,000 clones, roughly 91% appearing once. The data stem from a study of shared clonotypes between healthy human individuals. Study conclusions and caveats: With a handful of donors compared, approximately 5% of naive CD4 clonotypes were shared.

Sample: memory CD8+ T cells from PBMCs. This sample's subset: CD45RO+ cells pooled with CCR7-negative TemRA cells. This chain joins TRBV6-1 and TRBJ1-5; D is possibly TRBD1 (5 bases). The clonotype originates from a man between 18 and 29 years old in good health. Some clones in this sample may be carry-over from other donors' samples. The CDR3 DNA sequence: TGTGCCAGCAGCCCAGCGGGGGAGGGCAATCAGCCCCAGCATTTT. Residues: CASSPAGEGNQPQHF.